These T cell receptor beta chains were read from a single sample in a study of T-cell reconstitution after alpha-beta-depleted transplantation in children. TCRdb recomputed calls from the PCR reads with MiXCR, one row per CDR3 protein. The sample yields 200,000 to 250,000 distinct CDR3 sequences, approximately 8% seen once. Specimen: PBMCs, mostly from graft donor cells, collected 360 days after TCRalphabeta/CD19-depleted stem cell transplant. Every receptor here comes from a male patient aged 2 to 9 who had a stem cell transplant for acute myeloid leukemia, so the T cells may come from the graft donor. Each CDR3 is given with its conserved first and last residue. D genes are given only for firm matches. Clone size is shown for a subset of rows, as once, few, many or a class of expanded clone.

TRBV5-1,many,NA,TRBJ1-5,TGCGCCAGCAGCTTGAGTGGAGATAGCAATCAGCCCCAGCATTTT,CASSLSGDSNQPQHF
TRBV7-2,few,NA,TRBJ2-3,TGTGCCAGCAGTTTCGGTGGGGGGGCGATAGATACGCAGTATTTT,CASSFGGGAIDTQYF
TRBV5-5,NA,TRBD2,TRBJ2-7,TGTGCCAGCAGCTCGGGGGGGCGTCGGTACGAGCAGTACTTC,CASSSGGRRYEQYF
TRBV15,NA,TRBD1,TRBJ2-2,TGTGCCACCTCGAGGGACAGGGTCACCGGGGAGCTGTTTTTT,CATSRDRVTGELFF
TRBV10-3,few,TRBD2,TRBJ2-1,TGTGCCATTAGACTAGCAAATGAGCAGTTCTTC,CAIRLANEQFF
TRBV15,NA,TRBD1,TRBJ2-2,TGTGCCACCCGTACACCGATGACAGGGGGCCTGACCGGGGAGCTGTTTTTT,CATRTPMTGGLTGELFF
TRBV12-3/TRBV12-4,few,NA,TRBJ2-7,TGTGCCAGCAGACCCAGCGGCCTGATCGAGCAGTACTTC,CASRPSGLIEQYF
TRBV7-6,NA,TRBD1,TRBJ2-2,TGTGCCAGCAGCCTGTGGACAGGGATCGACACCGGGGAGCTGTTTTTT,CASSLWTGIDTGELFF
TRBV18,NA,NA,TRBJ2-1,TGTGCCAGCTCGCCAGAATGGGGTGAGCAGTTCTTC,CASSPEWGEQFF
TRBV12-3/TRBV12-4,few,NA,TRBJ1-5,TGTGCCAGCAGCGTACAGGTTAGCAATCAGCCCCAGCATTTT,CASSVQVSNQPQHF
TRBV9,NA,NA,TRBJ2-2,TGTGCCAGCAGCGTAGGGGTCGGGGAGCTGTTTTTT,CASSVGVGELFF
TRBV10-3,many,NA,TRBJ1-2,TGTGCCATCAGTGAGGGACAGATGACTAACTATGGCTACACCTTC,CAISEGQMTNYGYTF
TRBV20-1,NA,TRBD2,TRBJ2-3,TGCAGTGCGATCCCAGGACTAGCGGGAGTAGGGGGAAGCACAGATACGCAGTATTTT,CSAIPGLAGVGGSTDTQYF
TRBV20-1,many,NA,TRBJ2-7,TGCAGTGCTAGCCCTGGACAGCCAAACTCCTACGAGCAGTACTTC,CSASPGQPNSYEQYF
TRBV10-3,many,TRBD2,TRBJ2-1,TGTGCCATCAGGACTAGCGGGGGGCACCACAATGAGCAGTTCTTC,CAIRTSGGHHNEQFF
TRBV20-1,few,TRBD1,TRBJ2-6,TGCAGTGCTAGCACTGGACAGGGAACTGGGGCCAACGTCCTGACTTTC,CSASTGQGTGANVLTF
TRBV25-1,NA,NA,TRBJ2-2,TGTGCCAGCAGTGAAACGGGACGGCCACTCAACACCGGGGAGCTGTTTTTT,CASSETGRPLNTGELFF
TRBV2,NA,NA,TRBJ1-1,TGTACCAGCTGTTTAGTACCGGGGAACACTGAAGCTTTCTTT,CTSCLVPGNTEAFF
TRBV7-2,NA,TRBD1,TRBJ2-4,TGTGCCAGCAGCCCTGCTAGGGGGCCAAACATTCAGTACTTC,CASSPARGPNIQYF
TRBV29-1,few,TRBD2,TRBJ2-3,TGCAGCGTTGGGCCGACTAGCCGGGCCGGTACGCAGTATTTT,CSVGPTSRAGTQYF
TRBV20-1,few,NA,TRBJ2-7,TGCAGTGCTAGAGATCTGTCCTACGAGCAGTACTTC,CSARDLSYEQYF
TRBV4-2,NA,TRBD2,TRBJ2-7,TGTGCCAGCAGCCCGAGACTAGCGGGGGAGCAGTACTTC,CASSPRLAGEQYF
TRBV25-1,NA,NA,TRBJ2-1,TGTGCCAGCAGTGAATTACCGAATGAGCAGTTCTTC,CASSELPNEQFF
TRBV7-2,NA,NA,TRBJ2-7,TGTGCCAGCAGCTACAGGGACTCCTACGAGCAGTACTTC,CASSYRDSYEQYF
TRBV6-5,few,TRBD2,TRBJ2-3,TGTGCCAGCAGTTACCCGGCGGGAGGCACAGATACGCAGTATTTT,CASSYPAGGTDTQYF
TRBV5-5,NA,NA,TRBJ2-5,TGTGCCAGCAGCTACGGGACTCGTGTGGAGACCCAGTACTTC,CASSYGTRVETQYF
TRBV12-3/TRBV12-4,many,NA,TRBJ1-2,TGTGCCAGCAGTTTGCGGGGCGCCTATGGCTACACCTTC,CASSLRGAYGYTF
TRBV12-3/TRBV12-4,few,NA,TRBJ2-4,TGTGCCAGCAGTTGGATTGCAGGTACAAGCGAAAACATTCAGTACTTC,CASSWIAGTSENIQYF
TRBV21-1,many,NA,TRBJ1-4,TGTGCCAGCAGCAAAGCCCCCAGGGGGGGAAATGAAAAACTGTTTTTT,CASSKAPRGGNEKLFF
TRBV12-3/TRBV12-4,few,NA,TRBJ2-3,TGTGCCAGCAGCCGTGCCACAGGCACAGATACGCAGTATTTT,CASSRATGTDTQYF
TRBV5-8,many,NA,TRBJ2-3,TGTGCCAGCAGCGTATATTCAGATACGCAGTATTTT,CASSVYSDTQYF
TRBV6-5,many,TRBD1,TRBJ1-4,TGTGCCAGCAGTTTTGACAGGGGGTCTGAAAAACTGTTTTTT,CASSFDRGSEKLFF
TRBV5-1,few,NA,TRBJ2-7,TGCGCCAGCAGCTTGGTGCAGGGGTCCTACGAGCAGTACTTC,CASSLVQGSYEQYF
TRBV12-3/TRBV12-4,few,TRBD1,TRBJ1-3,TGTGCCAGCACCAACGTGGGACAGGGGCCCTCTGGAAACACCATATATTTT,CASTNVGQGPSGNTIYF
TRBV29-1,many,NA,TRBJ2-7,TGCAGCGTTGAAGTATCCAGTACCCACTACGAGCAGTACTTC,CSVEVSSTHYEQYF
TRBV7-9,few,NA,TRBJ2-6,TGTGCCAGCAGCTTAATGGTAGGCAGGGGGGCCAACGTCCTGACTTTC,CASSLMVGRGANVLTF
TRBV20-1,many,TRBD2,TRBJ2-1,TGCAGTGCCTCGACTAGCGCAAGCTCCTACAATGAGCAGTTCTTC,CSASTSASSYNEQFF
TRBV5-1,NA,NA,TRBJ2-3,TGCGCCAGCAGCCCACAGGGCCCCCCCCACACAGATACGCAGTATTTT,CASSPQGPPHTDTQYF
TRBV7-8,few,TRBD1,TRBJ1-5,TGTGCCAGCAGCTTAGCAGGGACAGGGAAGCGGAGCAATCAGCCCCAGCATTTT,CASSLAGTGKRSNQPQHF
TRBV6-2/TRBV6-3,many,NA,TRBJ1-1,TGTGCCAGCAGCCTCCGGGCCACTACGTACACTGAAGCTTTCTTT,CASSLRATTYTEAFF
TRBV12-3/TRBV12-4,few,TRBD1,TRBJ2-7,TGTGCCAGCAGGCAACAGGGGTCGGTCAACGAGCAGTACTTC,CASRQQGSVNEQYF
TRBV5-1,many,TRBD1,TRBJ2-1,TGCGCCAGCAGCCCGAAGACAGGGGTTGAGCAGTTCTTC,CASSPKTGVEQFF
TRBV4-1,few,NA,TRBJ1-2,TGCGCCAGCAGCCAAGGGGTGGAGGGACGCGGTTTGGCTAACTATGGCTACACCTTC,CASSQGVEGRGLANYGYTF
TRBV29-1,many,NA,TRBJ2-1,TGCAGCGTATCACTCAATGAGCAGTTCTTC,CSVSLNEQFF
TRBV14,NA,NA,TRBJ1-2,TGTGCCAGCAGTCACCTTCCGAGAGGTGCGTTCGGCTACACCTTC,CASSHLPRGAFGYTF
TRBV12-3/TRBV12-4,NA,NA,TRBJ1-1,TGTGCCAGCAGTTTAGACAGCATGAACACTGAAGCTTTCTTT,CASSLDSMNTEAFF
TRBV5-1,NA,TRBD2,TRBJ2-5,TGCGCCAGCAGCTCTAGCGGGAAGATGGAGACCCAGTACTTC,CASSSSGKMETQYF
TRBV5-1,NA,NA,TRBJ2-3,TGCGCCAGCAGCTTCAGGGCAGCGGACACAGATACGCAGTATTTT,CASSFRAADTDTQYF
TRBV7-2,many,NA,TRBJ2-1,TGTGCCAGCAGCACTGACAATGCGGGGGAGCAGTTCTTC,CASSTDNAGEQFF
TRBV18,NA,NA,TRBJ2-3,TGTGCCAGCTCACCACCGGGGGAGCTTGGCACAGATACGCAGTATTTT,CASSPPGELGTDTQYF
TRBV15,few,NA,TRBJ2-6,TGTGCCACCAGGAGGGAAGTGGGCTCTGGGGCCAACGTCCTGACTTTC,CATRREVGSGANVLTF
TRBV12-3/TRBV12-4,NA,TRBD2,TRBJ2-7,TGTGCCAGCAGAAGGGGGACTAGCGGGTCCGGCTACGAGCAGTACTTC,CASRRGTSGSGYEQYF
TRBV18,NA,TRBD2,TRBJ2-1,TGTGCCAGCTCACCCGGGACTAGCGGAGGCCACTACAATGAGCAGTTCTTC,CASSPGTSGGHYNEQFF
TRBV19,once,TRBD1,TRBJ1-6,TGTGCCAGTAAACTGACAGGGGATTCACCCCTCCACTTT,CASKLTGDSPLHF
TRBV12-3/TRBV12-4,many,TRBD1,TRBJ1-6,TGTGCCAGCAGTTTGACAGGGGGAGGTTCACCCCTCCACTTT,CASSLTGGGSPLHF
TRBV24-1,few,NA,TRBJ1-3,TGTGCCAGAGGAGACGACAGCTCTGGAAACACCATATATTTT,CARGDDSSGNTIYF